This T cell receptor (beta chain) was observed in a study of T cell changes during pregnancy in multiple sclerosis. The data were produced by immunoSEQ multiplex PCR, yet TCRdb's version contains in-frame clones alone and is incomplete. The data contain roughly 93,000 clones, roughly 90% of them seen just once; the ten biggest clones take up approximately 0.97%. The V end was cut by 4 bases, the J end by 2 bases, with 12 bases between. Germline lookup yields CDR1 MNHEY and CDR2 SMNVEV (reference sequence). The CDR3 spans 14 residues. Material: peripheral blood, obtained before pregnancy. This chain joins TRBV27 and TRBJ2-7, with TRBD2 as a possible D gene (5 bases). The source is a female donor with multiple sclerosis, enrolled in a pregnancy study. The CDR3 region has the DNA TGTGCCAGCAGTTCCAGGCTAGCTACCTACGAGCAGTACTTC. It specifies CASSSRLATYEQYF.